The following is a T cell receptor (beta chain) sequence with its context. These data originate in a study of cytomegalovirus exposure and HLA in healthy donors. Study context: Prior work identified some 120 million unique TCR beta sequences in approximately 200 million T cells.

Deletions cut 3 bases from V and 9 bases from J, with 18 bases between. CDR1 and CDR2 (germline): KGHSH, LQKENI. The CDR3 length is 15 residues. PCR was performed using 60 Vbeta and 13 Jbeta primers. This table comes from immunoSEQ multiplex PCR, and its TCRdb copy is limited to in-frame clones, with some not included. The specimen's table records 100,000 to 150,000 clones. What was sequenced was PBMCs. This sequence originates from a man between 18 and 35 years old in good health and CMV-seronegative. The rearrangement uses TRBV18 and TRBJ1-5; D is unresolved. In DNA form, the CDR3 reads TGTGCCAGCTCACCGGAGGCAGGCCCGCTTGGGCCCCAGCATTTT. Translating it yields CASSPEAGPLGPQHF.